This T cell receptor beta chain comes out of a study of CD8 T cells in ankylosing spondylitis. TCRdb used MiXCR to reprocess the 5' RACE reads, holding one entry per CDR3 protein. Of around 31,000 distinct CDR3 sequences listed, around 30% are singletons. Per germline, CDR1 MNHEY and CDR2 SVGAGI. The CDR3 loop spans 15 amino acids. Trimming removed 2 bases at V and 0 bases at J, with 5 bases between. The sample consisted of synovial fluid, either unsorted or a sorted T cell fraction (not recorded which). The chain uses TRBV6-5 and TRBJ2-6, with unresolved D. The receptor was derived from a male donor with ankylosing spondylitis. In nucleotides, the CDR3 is TGTGCCAGCAGTTACGGTGGCTCTGGGGCCAACGTCCTGACTTTC. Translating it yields CASSYGGSGANVLTF.